This T cell receptor (beta chain) was identified during a study of T cell responses to AZD1222 COVID-19 vaccine. Turning to the study itself: It was second doses at about 4 or about 12 weeks that were pooled. Study results and caveats: Vaccination with two AZD1222 doses was followed by a rise in Spike-specific TCR breadth and depth. Nearly half of unique spike-specific TCRs reportedly avoided B.1.351 and B.1.1.7 mutated regions.

The table came from immunoSEQ multiplex PCR; TCRdb's copy has only in-frame clones and leaves some out. In the table there are approximately 50,000 clones, 88% of which are singletons. Comments on this clone: Its cognate antigen is unknown.

Deletions cut 7 bases from V and 0 bases from J, with 13 bases between. This CDR3 is built from 14 residues. CDR1 SGHAT and CDR2 FQNNGV come from the germline V gene. The chain is built from TRBV11-2 and TRBJ2-7; weak D call: TRBD1 (6 bases). Source: peripheral blood, taken on day 0 of AZD1222 vaccination. This sequence originates from an adult in good health. CDR3 sequence: CASTLSTGSYEQYF. The CDR3 nucleotides read TGTGCCAGCACTCTTTCGACAGGCTCCTACGAGCAGTACTTC.